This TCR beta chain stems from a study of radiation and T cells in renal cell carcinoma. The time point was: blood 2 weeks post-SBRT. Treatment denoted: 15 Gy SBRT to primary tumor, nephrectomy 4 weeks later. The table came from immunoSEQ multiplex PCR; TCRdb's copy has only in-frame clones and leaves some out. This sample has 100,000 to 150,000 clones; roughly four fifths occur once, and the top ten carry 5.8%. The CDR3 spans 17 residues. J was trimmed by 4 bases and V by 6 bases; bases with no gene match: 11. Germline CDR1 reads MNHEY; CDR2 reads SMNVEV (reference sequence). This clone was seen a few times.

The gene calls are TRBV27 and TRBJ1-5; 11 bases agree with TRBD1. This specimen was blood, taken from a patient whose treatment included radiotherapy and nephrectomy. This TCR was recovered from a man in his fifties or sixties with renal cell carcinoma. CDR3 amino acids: CASRSSYGTGGNQPQHF. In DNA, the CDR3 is TGTGCCAGCAGGTCCTCTTATGGGACAGGGGGGAATCAGCCCCAGCATTTT.